One sample yielded the 18 T cell receptor beta chains listed below, sequenced in a study of shared T cell receptors in the human thymus. Generated by immunoSEQ multiplex PCR, the TCRdb table keeps only in-frame clones and is missing some. The profile shows over 450,000 clones, about 84% of them singletons. The same data also contributed to another study, on human thymus T cells.

The sequenced material came from thymocytes. These receptors were obtained from a boy less than two years old with a congenital heart defect.

This chain links TRBV6-1 with TRBJ2-7; a weak D match, TRBD1 (5 bases). The CDR3 contains 12 residues. The germline gives CDR1 MNHNS, CDR2 SASEGT. The germline V and J ends were trimmed by 8 bases and 3 bases, with 11 bases remaining between them. CDR3 residues: CASGQGYYEQYF. CDR3 in DNA: TGTGCCAGCGGCCAGGGCTACTACGAGCAGTACTTC.

V usage is TRBV4-2 and J usage is TRBJ2-4, with 9 bases aligning to TRBD2. The CDR3 covers 16 residues. V lost 4 bases, J lost 4 bases, and 8 bases stayed unmatched. The germline CDR1 and CDR2 sequences are LGHNA and YNFKEQ. Here the CDR3 reads CASSRDSGSVKNIQYF. CDR3 in DNA: TGTGCCAGCAGCCGCGATAGCGGGAGTGTTAAAAACATTCAGTACTTC.

V is TRBV25-1 and J is TRBJ2-7; weak D call: TRBD1 (5 bases). V was cut by 5 bases and J by 3 bases, with 17 bases left in between. The germline V gene has CDR1 MGHDK and CDR2 SYGVNS. The CDR3 is 15 residues long. The CDR3: CASSKTAGQIYEQYF. The CDR3 bases are TGTGCCAGCAGTAAAACGGCAGGGCAAATCTACGAGCAGTACTTC.

This chain links TRBV9 with TRBJ2-1; 14 bases fit TRBD2. This CDR3 is built from 17 residues. V trimming: 4 bases; J trimming: 4 bases; junction bases outside the gene matches: 7. CDR1 is SGDLS, CDR2 YYNGEE, per germline. CDR3 coding DNA: TGTGCCAGCAGCCCCGGGACTAGCGGGAGTCGGTACAATGAGCAGTTCTTC. It specifies CASSPGTSGSRYNEQFF.

This clone was found a few times. The chain recombines TRBV19 with TRBJ2-7; TRBD2 agrees at 8 bases. The CDR3 is made up of 13 amino acids. Germline loops: CDR1 LNHDA, CDR2 SQIVND (reference sequence). J lost 3 bases, V lost 3 bases, and 1 base had no gene match. CDR3 sequence: CASSMGLDYEQYF. The CDR3 DNA sequence: TGTGCCAGTAGTATGGGACTAGACTACGAGCAGTACTTC.

The V gene is TRBV29-1, the J gene TRBJ2-2; TRBD2 matches 7 bases. The germline CDR1 and CDR2 sequences are SQVTM and ANQGSEA. The ends lost 5 bases at V and 4 bases at J; junction bases unmatched: 13. The CDR3 loop spans 16 amino acids. CDR3 amino acids: CSVIIGRETGTGELFF. CDR3 DNA sequence: TGCAGCGTTATAATCGGGCGGGAGACGGGCACCGGGGAGCTGTTTTTT.

The rearrangement links TRBV14 to TRBJ1-2; tentatively, D is TRBD1 (6 bases). Per germline, CDR1 SGHDN and CDR2 FVKESK. V lost 4 bases, J lost 3 bases, and 15 bases lay in between. This CDR3 has 15 residues. The DNA of the CDR3 is TGTGCCAGCAGCCCGACCCCCGACAGGTACTATGGCTACACCTTC. The encoded protein is CASSPTPDRYYGYTF.

The chain has TRBV9 and TRBJ2-1, with a possible D match to TRBD2 (5 bases). This CDR3 contains 15 residues. V lost 2 bases, J lost 10 bases, and 19 bases lay in between. The germline V gene encodes CDR1 SGDLS and CDR2 YYNGEE. For the CDR3, the DNA is TGTGCCAGCAGCGTGGGGATTAACGTGGGAGAGGAGCAGTTCTTC. It yields the protein CASSVGINVGEEQFF.

V gene TRBV18 combines with J gene TRBJ1-5; 10 bases line up with TRBD1. CDR3 size: 16 residues. V shed 5 bases, J shed 3 bases, and the junction held 7 bases outside the gene matches. Germline CDR1 reads KGHSH; CDR2 reads LQKENI. The CDR3 DNA sequence: TGTGCCAGCTCATCCCCGGGACAGGGGAACAATCAGCCCCAGCATTTT. It codes for CASSSPGQGNNQPQHF.

This clone came up a few times. The chain recombines TRBV4-1 with TRBJ2-7; 7 nucleotides agree with TRBD2. With V trimmed by 0 bases and J by 2 bases, 4 bases remained unmatched. From germline, CDR1 is MGHRA and CDR2 YSYEKL. CDR3 length: 15 amino acids. The CDR3 DNA reads as TGCGCCAGCAGCCAAGATGGGACTACTACCTACGAGCAGTACTTC. This translates into CASSQDGTTTYEQYF.

The genes are TRBV10-2 and TRBJ1-5; D not resolved. The CDR3 length is 15 residues. Per germline, CDR1 WSHSY and CDR2 SAAADI. V shed 8 bases and J shed 0 bases, with 14 bases lying between them. For the CDR3, the DNA is TGCGCCAGCTGGGGAGGCGGTTATAGCAATCAGCCCCAGCATTTT. It encodes CASWGGGYSNQPQHF.

The chain uses TRBV5-6 and TRBJ2-3, with 10 positions matching TRBD2. Germline V gene lookup returns CDR1 SGHDT and CDR2 YYEEEE. CDR3 length equals 18 residues. Trimming took 1 base from V and 8 from J; bases not matched to a gene: 16. Here the CDR3 reads CASSLSGPSGSPGGTQYF. The CDR3 nucleotides are TGTGCCAGCAGCTTGTCTGGGCCTAGCGGGAGTCCCGGGGGTACGCAGTATTTT.

The rearrangement uses TRBV29-1 and TRBJ2-1; 7 bases match TRBD1. J lost 7 bases, V lost 0 bases, and 3 bases had no gene match. The CDR3 is 13 amino acids. CDR1 is SQVTM and CDR2 is ANQGSEA in the germline V gene. The CDR3 nucleotides read TGCAGCGTTGAAGACCACAGGGGAAATGAGCAGTTCTTC. Encoded protein: CSVEDHRGNEQFF.

This clone was recorded only once. V and J are TRBV5-1 and TRBJ2-7; 9 bases map to TRBD1. Looked up from germline, CDR1 is SGHRS and CDR2 is YFSETQ. V gave up 4 bases and J gave up 11 bases; unmatched junction bases: 13. The CDR3 has 14 amino acids. The CDR3 is CASSPLGDREVEYF. CDR3 coding DNA: TGCGCCAGCAGCCCACTGGGGGACAGGGAAGTGGAGTACTTC.

The rearrangement uses TRBV11-2 and TRBJ2-1; a weak D match, TRBD1 (6 bases). V shed 6 bases and J shed 3 bases, with 9 bases lying between them. The CDR3 extends over 13 amino acids. Germline CDR1 SGHAT, CDR2 FQNNGV. CDR3 amino acids: CASRQTGYNEQFF. The CDR3 nucleotides read TGTGCCAGCAGGCAGACAGGCTACAATGAGCAGTTCTTC.

The chain employs TRBV30 and TRBJ1-1; 12 positions agree with TRBD1. The CDR3 spans 16 residues. The J segment lost 1 base and the V segment lost 1 base, leaving 4 bases of the junction unmatched. CDR1 and CDR2 (germline): GTSNPN, SVGIG (reference sequence). DNA of the CDR3: TGTGCCTGGAGTGCGCCGGGACAGGGGGCGAACACTGAAGCTTTCTTT. Amino acid sequence: CAWSAPGQGANTEAFF.

This chain joins TRBV5-6 and TRBJ2-2; the D is unclear. This CDR3 spans 16 amino acids. Trimming stripped 0 bases from V and 1 base from J, with 10 bases between. CDR1 and CDR2 (germline): SGHDT, YYEEEE. The CDR3 loop reads CASSLASMENTGELFF. The CDR3 DNA follows: TGTGCCAGCAGCTTGGCTAGTATGGAGAACACCGGGGAGCTGTTTTTT.

Concerning this clone: At one boundary the junction diverges from the germline segment, which might be a read error. The chain links TRBV20-1 to TRBJ1-3, with a tentative D call TRBD1 (5 bases). Germline V gives CDR1 DFQATT, CDR2 SNEGSKA (reference sequence). The CDR3 is 11 residues long. In DNA, the CDR3 is TGCAGTGCTAGAGGGGGGGGGAGAGGCTTTTTT. Protein product: CSARGGGRGFF.